This T cell receptor beta chain was captured in a study of spatial heterogeneity in lung cancer. The time point was: blood at routine non-recurrence follow-up after resection. The sequenced material consisted of unsorted whole RNA from tumor, nontumor lung or frozen PBMC. One entry per CDR3 protein results from TCRdb running MiXCR on the 5' RACE reads. The data contain under 150,000 distinct CDR3 sequences, 10% to 15% of them singletons. V lost 2 bases and J 5 bases, leaving 16 bases between the germline ends. The germline V gene has CDR1 DFQATT and CDR2 SNEGSKA (reference sequence). CDR3 size: 15 residues. At least ten counts were recorded for this clonotype.

This receptor was identified in a male donor with early-stage non-small cell lung cancer. The rearrangement links TRBV20-1 to TRBJ1-5, with no clear D. The starting material was PBMCs, obtained at follow-up. The CDR3 DNA reads TGCAGTGCTAGACTCCCCTGGCCAGACGATCAGCCCCAGCATTTT. Translating it yields CSARLPWPDDQPQHF.